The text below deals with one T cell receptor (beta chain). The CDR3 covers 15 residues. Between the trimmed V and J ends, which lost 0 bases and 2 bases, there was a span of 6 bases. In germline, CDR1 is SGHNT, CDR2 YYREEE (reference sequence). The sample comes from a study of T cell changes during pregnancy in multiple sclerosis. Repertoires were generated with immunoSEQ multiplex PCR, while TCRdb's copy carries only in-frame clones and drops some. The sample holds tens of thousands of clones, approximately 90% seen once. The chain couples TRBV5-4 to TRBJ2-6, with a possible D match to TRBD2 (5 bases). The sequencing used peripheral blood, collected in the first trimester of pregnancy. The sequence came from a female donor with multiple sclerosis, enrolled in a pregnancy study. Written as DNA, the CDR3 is TGTGCCAGCAGCTTGGAACTAGCTGGGGCCAACGTCCTGACTTTC. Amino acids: CASSLELAGANVLTF.